The table lists the clone carrying this TCR beta chain with a few counts. Distinct nucleotide sequences in the sample also encode this CDR3. Per germline, CDR1 GTSNPN and CDR2 SVGIG (reference sequence). The CDR3 covers 13 residues. Trimming removed 1 base at V and 0 bases at J, with 4 bases between. The sample is drawn from a study of shared clonotypes between healthy human individuals. This table comes from immunoSEQ multiplex PCR, and its TCRdb copy is limited to in-frame clones, with some not included. The repertoire consists of approximately 1.5 million clones, with roughly 98% occurring once and the leading ten covering less than 0.55%.

This clonotype originated in a man aged 25-45 years in good health. Specimen: naive CD4+ T cells sorted from blood. The subset: CD45RA+ positively selected. The V and J genes are TRBV30 and TRBJ1-5, with D hard to call. The CDR3 DNA reads TGTGCCTGGAGTGGGGGTAGCAATCAGCCCCAGCATTTT. Its protein product is CAWSGGSNQPQHF. The full variable domain, with the rest looked up from reference TRBV30 and TRBJ1-5, is SQTIHQWPATLVQPVGSPLSLECTVEGTSNPNLYWYRQAAGRGLQLLFYSVGIGQISSEVPQNLSASRPQDRQFILSSKKLLLSDSGFYLCAWSGGSNQPQHFGDGTRLSIL.